This T cell receptor (beta chain) was identified in a study of T cell responses to AZD1222 COVID-19 vaccine. Method: immunoSEQ multiplex PCR; TCRdb's copy keeps in-frame clones and lacks some. The table lists some 96,000 clones, 70% to 90% of them singletons, with 4% to 5% in the top ten. This clone appeared once. The target antigen is unknown. Findings of the study overall: Repertoires were collected only later (after the peak T cell response had occurred).

Germline V gene sequence: CDR1 SGDLS, CDR2 YYNGEE. The CDR3 contains 13 residues. V lost 4 bases to trimming and J lost 5 bases, with 11 bases between them. The clonotype originates from an adult in good health. The sequencing used peripheral blood, collected on day 0 of MenACWY control vaccination. The chain carries TRBV9 and TRBJ2-3; D remains ambiguous. The CDR3 sequence is CASSPPAEDTQYF. CDR3 sequence (DNA): TGTGCCAGCAGCCCCCCTGCGGAAGATACGCAGTATTTT.